Listed below are T cell receptor beta chains from one sample, sequenced in a study of blood T cell repertoires in COVID-19. The protocol was immunoSEQ multiplex PCR, while the TCRdb copy is restricted to in-frame clones and leaves out a portion. Of some 250,000 clones in the sample, around 87% were seen once. Sequencing was done on a sample of peripheral blood. Receptors originate from a woman aged 70-85 years with active or convalescent COVID-19. Each CDR3 is given with its conserved first and last residue. A D gene is named only where the DNA matches it firmly. Clone size is not always given. Where it is, it says once, few, many or a class for expanded clones.

v_gene: TRBV7-2; d_gene: TRBD2; j_gene: TRBJ2-3; abundance: -; CDR3aa: CASSPRASGGGTDTQYF; CDR3nt: TGTGCCAGCAGCCCCCGGGCTAGCGGGGGGGGCACAGATACGCAGTATTTT
v_gene: TRBV30; d_gene: -; j_gene: TRBJ1-1; abundance: few; CDR3aa: CAWSVRSEGRWNTEAFF; CDR3nt: TGTGCCTGGAGTGTACGGTCGGAGGGCAGGTGGAACACTGAAGCTTTCTTT
v_gene: TRBV5-5; d_gene: -; j_gene: TRBJ1-2; abundance: -; CDR3aa: CASSLNQGYGYTF; CDR3nt: TGTGCCAGCAGCTTGAATCAGGGCTATGGCTACACCTTC
v_gene: TRBV6-1; d_gene: TRBD1; j_gene: TRBJ1-2; abundance: -; CDR3aa: CASSGDRVVLLNYGYTF; CDR3nt: TGTGCCAGCAGTGGGGACAGGGTCGTCTTACTTAACTATGGCTACACCTTC
v_gene: TRBV6-4; d_gene: -; j_gene: TRBJ1-1; abundance: -; CDR3aa: CASRKEENTEAFF; CDR3nt: TGTGCCAGCAGAAAGGAGGAGAACACTGAAGCTTTCTTT
v_gene: TRBV5-1; d_gene: -; j_gene: TRBJ1-2; abundance: -; CDR3aa: CASSLAIRFTTDNYGYTF; CDR3nt: TGCGCCAGCAGCTTGGCCATTCGGTTTACGACAGATAACTATGGCTACACCTTC
v_gene: TRBV12-3/TRBV12-4; d_gene: -; j_gene: TRBJ1-5; abundance: few; CDR3aa: CASRGGYQPQHF; CDR3nt: TGTGCCAGCAGGGGAGGATATCAGCCCCAGCATTTT
v_gene: TRBV5-4; d_gene: TRBD1; j_gene: TRBJ1-2; abundance: few; CDR3aa: CASSLVGQDNYGYTF; CDR3nt: TGTGCCAGCAGCTTGGTGGGACAGGACAACTATGGCTACACCTTC
v_gene: TRBV18; d_gene: -; j_gene: TRBJ1-1; abundance: -; CDR3aa: CASSPRQARMNTEAFF; CDR3nt: TGTGCCAGCTCACCCCGACAGGCCAGGATGAACACTGAAGCTTTCTTT
v_gene: TRBV27; d_gene: TRBD2; j_gene: TRBJ2-3; abundance: -; CDR3aa: CASSLMAGGRIRDTQYF; CDR3nt: TGTGCCAGCAGTTTAATGGCGGGGGGGCGAATACGAGATACGCAGTATTTT
v_gene: TRBV7-3; d_gene: -; j_gene: TRBJ1-1; abundance: -; CDR3aa: CASSLKGVNTEAFF; CDR3nt: TGTGCCAGCAGCTTGAAAGGGGTGAACACTGAAGCTTTCTTT
v_gene: TRBV5-1; d_gene: TRBD1; j_gene: TRBJ1-2; abundance: -; CDR3aa: CASSISQGAPGYTF; CDR3nt: TGCGCCAGCAGCATATCACAGGGGGCCCCTGGCTACACCTTC
v_gene: TRBV12-3/TRBV12-4; d_gene: -; j_gene: TRBJ1-5; abundance: -; CDR3aa: CASRYSNQPQHF; CDR3nt: TGTGCCAGCAGGTATAGCAATCAGCCCCAGCATTTT
v_gene: TRBV4-2; d_gene: TRBD1; j_gene: TRBJ1-5; abundance: -; CDR3aa: CASSQSGGVGQPQHF; CDR3nt: TGTGCCAGCAGCCAATCAGGGGGCGTCGGTCAGCCCCAGCATTTT
v_gene: TRBV4-1; d_gene: TRBD2; j_gene: TRBJ2-3; abundance: -; CDR3aa: CASSLPGLAGGLQDTQYF; CDR3nt: TGCGCCAGCAGCCTCCCGGGACTAGCGGGGGGGCTTCAAGATACGCAGTATTTT
v_gene: TRBV7-9; d_gene: -; j_gene: TRBJ1-2; abundance: -; CDR3aa: CASSLGEETYGYTF; CDR3nt: TGTGCCAGCAGCTTAGGGGAGGAGACCTATGGCTACACCTTC
v_gene: TRBV12-5; d_gene: -; j_gene: TRBJ2-1; abundance: -; CDR3aa: CASGPSLGGHEQFF; CDR3nt: TGTGCTAGTGGTCCCTCACTGGGGGGTCATGAGCAGTTCTTC
v_gene: TRBV7-2; d_gene: -; j_gene: TRBJ1-1; abundance: -; CDR3aa: CASSLYGGNTEAFF; CDR3nt: TGTGCCAGCAGCTTATACGGAGGGAACACTGAAGCTTTCTTT
v_gene: TRBV11-3; d_gene: -; j_gene: TRBJ1-1; abundance: -; CDR3aa: CASSPRGSSEAFF; CDR3nt: TGTGCCAGCAGCCCGCGGGGGTCAAGTGAAGCTTTCTTT
v_gene: TRBV7-2; d_gene: -; j_gene: TRBJ1-6; abundance: once; CDR3aa: CASSSMLSGSPLHF; CDR3nt: TGTGCCAGCAGCTCAATGCTTAGCGGTTCACCCCTCCACTTT
v_gene: TRBV12-5; d_gene: TRBD1; j_gene: TRBJ1-6; abundance: once; CDR3aa: CASGLFFGTGSNSPLHF; CDR3nt: TGTGCTAGTGGTTTGTTTTTTGGGACAGGGTCAAATTCACCCCTCCACTTT
v_gene: TRBV7-2; d_gene: TRBD2; j_gene: TRBJ2-5; abundance: -; CDR3aa: CASSPGTSGGLGQETQYF; CDR3nt: TGTGCCAGCAGCCCTGGAACTAGCGGGGGCTTGGGGCAAGAGACCCAGTACTTC
v_gene: TRBV12-3/TRBV12-4; d_gene: -; j_gene: TRBJ1-1; abundance: -; CDR3aa: CASSLRRATEAFF; CDR3nt: TGTGCCAGCAGTTTAAGGCGAGCGACTGAAGCTTTCTTT
v_gene: TRBV10-3; d_gene: -; j_gene: TRBJ1-2; abundance: -; CDR3aa: CAISESREDGYTF; CDR3nt: TGTGCCATCAGTGAGTCGAGAGAGGATGGCTACACCTTC
v_gene: TRBV6-5; d_gene: -; j_gene: TRBJ2-7; abundance: -; CDR3aa: CAIPRAGIFHEQYF; CDR3nt: TGTGCCATCCCTCGAGCAGGGATTTTCCACGAGCAGTACTTC
v_gene: TRBV11-2; d_gene: -; j_gene: TRBJ1-2; abundance: -; CDR3aa: CASSLEGGGYTF; CDR3nt: TGTGCCAGCAGCTTAGAGGGAGGAGGCTACACCTTC
v_gene: TRBV9; d_gene: TRBD2; j_gene: TRBJ2-1; abundance: -; CDR3aa: CASSVGASGGAGEQFF; CDR3nt: TGTGCCAGCAGCGTAGGGGCTAGCGGGGGGGCCGGTGAGCAGTTCTTC
v_gene: TRBV9; d_gene: -; j_gene: TRBJ1-3; abundance: -; CDR3aa: CASSVGTAEGNTIYF; CDR3nt: TGTGCCAGCAGCGTAGGGACTGCTGAAGGAAACACCATATATTTT
v_gene: TRBV5-1; d_gene: TRBD1; j_gene: TRBJ1-2; abundance: -; CDR3aa: CASRIRTGTDGYTF; CDR3nt: TGCGCCAGCAGGATACGGACAGGGACCGATGGCTACACCTTC
v_gene: TRBV6-5; d_gene: TRBD1; j_gene: TRBJ1-1; abundance: -; CDR3aa: CASSYDRGIEAFF; CDR3nt: TGTGCCAGCAGTTACGACAGGGGTATCGAAGCTTTCTTT
v_gene: TRBV7-8; d_gene: -; j_gene: TRBJ2-7; abundance: few; CDR3aa: CASSLYSGPSYEQYF; CDR3nt: TGTGCCAGCAGCTTATATAGCGGACCGTCCTACGAGCAGTACTTC
v_gene: TRBV7-9; d_gene: TRBD1; j_gene: TRBJ2-5; abundance: -; CDR3aa: CASSARQGETQYF; CDR3nt: TGTGCCAGCAGCGCTAGACAGGGAGAGACCCAGTACTTC
v_gene: TRBV15; d_gene: TRBD2; j_gene: TRBJ2-1; abundance: -; CDR3aa: CATSRDPGLAGNNEQFF; CDR3nt: TGTGCCACCAGCAGAGATCCAGGACTAGCGGGGAACAATGAGCAGTTCTTC
v_gene: TRBV7-8; d_gene: -; j_gene: TRBJ2-2; abundance: -; CDR3aa: CASSLGPTGELFF; CDR3nt: TGTGCCAGCAGCTTGGGGCCGACCGGGGAGCTGTTTTTT
v_gene: TRBV5-1; d_gene: TRBD1; j_gene: TRBJ2-5; abundance: -; CDR3aa: CASSHRDSQETQYF; CDR3nt: TGCGCCAGCAGCCACCGGGACAGCCAAGAGACCCAGTACTTC
v_gene: TRBV18; d_gene: -; j_gene: TRBJ1-3; abundance: -; CDR3aa: CASSPQGSSGNTIYF; CDR3nt: TGTGCCAGCTCACCTCAAGGGAGCTCTGGAAACACCATATATTTT
v_gene: TRBV24-1; d_gene: -; j_gene: TRBJ1-4; abundance: -; CDR3aa: CATSDLRGGNEKLFF; CDR3nt: TGTGCCACCAGTGATTTGAGGGGAGGGAATGAAAAACTGTTTTTT
v_gene: TRBV10-3; d_gene: TRBD2; j_gene: TRBJ2-2; abundance: -; CDR3aa: CATTGLAGAGELFF; CDR3nt: TGTGCCACCACGGGACTAGCGGGGGCCGGGGAGCTGTTTTTT
v_gene: TRBV9; d_gene: -; j_gene: TRBJ1-2; abundance: -; CDR3aa: CASSTPSRYTF; CDR3nt: TGTGCCAGCAGCACCCCCTCGAGGTACACCTTC
v_gene: TRBV18; d_gene: TRBD1; j_gene: TRBJ1-2; abundance: -; CDR3aa: CASSSDRGSGYTF; CDR3nt: TGTGCCAGCTCATCCGACAGGGGGTCTGGCTACACCTTC
v_gene: TRBV4-3; d_gene: -; j_gene: TRBJ2-5; abundance: -; CDR3aa: CASSLGGGGIAETQYF; CDR3nt: TGCGCCAGCAGCCTAGGAGGGGGGGGGATTGCAGAGACCCAGTACTTC
v_gene: TRBV2; d_gene: TRBD2; j_gene: TRBJ2-1; abundance: once; CDR3aa: CASRRTSGDNEQFF; CDR3nt: TGTGCCAGCAGACGGACTAGCGGAGACAATGAGCAGTTCTTC
v_gene: TRBV7-2; d_gene: -; j_gene: TRBJ2-5; abundance: -; CDR3aa: CASSLVRGMGETQYF; CDR3nt: TGTGCCAGCAGCTTAGTAAGAGGGATGGGGGAGACCCAGTACTTC
v_gene: TRBV5-1; d_gene: TRBD1; j_gene: TRBJ2-7; abundance: -; CDR3aa: CASSFGPLTGGYEQYF; CDR3nt: TGCGCCAGCAGCTTTGGACCCCTGACAGGGGGTTACGAGCAGTACTTC
v_gene: TRBV12-3/TRBV12-4; d_gene: TRBD1; j_gene: TRBJ2-3; abundance: -; CDR3aa: CASRGQGTDTQYF; CDR3nt: TGTGCCAGCAGGGGACAGGGGACAGATACGCAGTATTTT
v_gene: TRBV6-5; d_gene: -; j_gene: TRBJ2-7; abundance: -; CDR3aa: CASSYVPGNYYEQYF; CDR3nt: TGTGCCAGCAGTTACGTCCCCGGGAATTACTACGAGCAGTACTTC
v_gene: TRBV6-1; d_gene: TRBD1; j_gene: TRBJ1-2; abundance: few; CDR3aa: CASGNRGLSYGYTF; CDR3nt: TGTGCCAGCGGCAACAGGGGGCTAAGCTATGGCTACACCTTC
v_gene: TRBV19; d_gene: -; j_gene: TRBJ1-4; abundance: -; CDR3aa: CASSLWGNDEKLFF; CDR3nt: TGTGCCAGTTCACTATGGGGCAACGATGAAAAACTGTTTTTT
v_gene: TRBV5-1; d_gene: -; j_gene: TRBJ2-7; abundance: -; CDR3aa: CASSLPRASGGEQYF; CDR3nt: TGCGCCAGCAGCTTGCCCCGGGCCTCTGGGGGGGAGCAGTACTTC
v_gene: TRBV12-3/TRBV12-4; d_gene: -; j_gene: TRBJ1-1; abundance: -; CDR3aa: CASSQGSTFEAFF; CDR3nt: TGTGCCAGCTCCCAGGGTTCCACCTTTGAAGCTTTCTTT